This is a list of T cell receptor beta chains from one sample in a study of cytomegalovirus exposure and HLA in healthy donors. Using immunoSEQ multiplex PCR, the repertoire was profiled, and TCRdb retains in-frame clones only, with some absent. The sample records 100,000 to 150,000 clones, approximately 8.8% being singletons. Material: PBMCs. These receptors all stem from a middle-aged man in good health and CMV-seronegative. Each CDR3 is given with its conserved first and last residue. Each record gives: V gene, J gene, CDR3 length, clone size, D gene, CDR3 protein, CDR3 DNA. A D gene is named only where the DNA matches it firmly. Clone size is stated in some rows and not others, as once, few, many or a class when expanded.

V gene: TRBV5-1
J gene: TRBJ2-2
CDR3 length: 16
clone size: few
D gene: TRBD2
CDR3 protein: CASRRGLAGYIGELFF
CDR3 DNA: TGCGCCAGCAGACGGGGACTAGCGGGGTATATCGGGGAGCTGTTTTTT

V gene: TRBV19
J gene: TRBJ2-1
CDR3 length: 15
clone size: few
D gene: -
CDR3 protein: CASSPSPAGEGEQFF
CDR3 DNA: TGTGCCAGTAGTCCCTCCCCGGCAGGGGAAGGTGAGCAGTTCTTC

V gene: TRBV28
J gene: TRBJ1-5
CDR3 length: 16
clone size: -
D gene: TRBD1
CDR3 protein: CASSLGTGGFYQPQHF
CDR3 DNA: TGTGCCAGCAGTTTAGGGACAGGGGGCTTTTATCAGCCCCAGCATTTT

V gene: TRBV7-6
J gene: TRBJ2-7
CDR3 length: 12
clone size: -
D gene: -
CDR3 protein: CASSSSDSEQYF
CDR3 DNA: TGTGCCAGCAGCTCCTCAGACAGCGAGCAGTACTTC

V gene: TRBV6-5
J gene: TRBJ1-5
CDR3 length: 14
clone size: few
D gene: -
CDR3 protein: CASSPPGGNQPQHF
CDR3 DNA: TGTGCCAGCAGTCCCCCGGGAGGCAATCAGCCCCAGCATTTT

V gene: TRBV7-2
J gene: TRBJ1-6
CDR3 length: 15
clone size: few
D gene: TRBD1
CDR3 protein: CASSLVGQPNSPLHF
CDR3 DNA: TGTGCCAGCAGCTTAGTGGGACAGCCAAATTCACCCCTCCACTTT

V gene: TRBV5-1
J gene: TRBJ1-2
CDR3 length: 15
clone size: -
D gene: -
CDR3 protein: CASSPLDSYSYGYTF
CDR3 DNA: TGCGCCAGCAGCCCTCTGGACAGTTATTCCTATGGCTACACCTTC

V gene: TRBV11-2
J gene: TRBJ2-7
CDR3 length: 15
clone size: few
D gene: TRBD1
CDR3 protein: CASSRTGTGSYEQYF
CDR3 DNA: TGTGCCAGCAGCCGAACCGGGACAGGATCCTACGAGCAGTACTTC

V gene: TRBV5-1
J gene: TRBJ1-2
CDR3 length: 13
clone size: few
D gene: -
CDR3 protein: CASSSQEAYGYTF
CDR3 DNA: TGCGCCAGCAGCTCCCAGGAGGCCTATGGCTACACCTTC

V gene: TRBV5-1
J gene: TRBJ1-1
CDR3 length: 15
clone size: -
D gene: -
CDR3 protein: CASSPRGILDTEAFF
CDR3 DNA: TGCGCCAGCAGCCCACGAGGGATTTTGGACACTGAAGCTTTCTTT

V gene: TRBV29-1
J gene: TRBJ1-4
CDR3 length: 14
clone size: -
D gene: TRBD1
CDR3 protein: CSLRSGTGWEKLFF
CDR3 DNA: TGCAGCCTCCGATCCGGGACAGGATGGGAAAAACTGTTTTTT

V gene: TRBV5-1
J gene: TRBJ2-3
CDR3 length: 15
clone size: -
D gene: TRBD2
CDR3 protein: CASSPQSGGADTQYF
CDR3 DNA: TGCGCCAGCAGCCCCCAGAGCGGGGGGGCGGATACGCAGTATTTT

V gene: TRBV2
J gene: TRBJ1-2
CDR3 length: 13
clone size: few
D gene: TRBD1
CDR3 protein: CANLRDRVYGYTF
CDR3 DNA: TGTGCCAACCTCCGGGACAGGGTTTATGGCTACACCTTC

V gene: TRBV5-1
J gene: TRBJ1-1
CDR3 length: 15
clone size: -
D gene: TRBD1
CDR3 protein: CASSFDRGMNTEAFF
CDR3 DNA: TGCGCCAGCAGCTTTGACAGGGGGATGAACACTGAAGCTTTCTTT

V gene: TRBV28
J gene: TRBJ1-1
CDR3 length: 15
clone size: few
D gene: -
CDR3 protein: CASSFRQGRATEAFF
CDR3 DNA: TGTGCCAGCAGTTTCAGGCAGGGCCGGGCCACTGAAGCTTTCTTT

V gene: TRBV27
J gene: TRBJ2-3
CDR3 length: 17
clone size: -
D gene: TRBD2
CDR3 protein: CASSPTGTSGFTDTQYF
CDR3 DNA: TGTGCCAGCAGTCCAACCGGGACTAGCGGGTTCACAGATACGCAGTATTTT

V gene: TRBV15
J gene: TRBJ2-3
CDR3 length: 17
clone size: -
D gene: TRBD2
CDR3 protein: CATEAGGLAGGGGTQYF
CDR3 DNA: TGTGCCACCGAGGCGGGTGGACTAGCGGGGGGCGGGGGTACGCAGTATTTT

V gene: TRBV21-1
J gene: TRBJ2-1
CDR3 length: 15
clone size: -
D gene: -
CDR3 protein: CASSRRDRDNNEQFF
CDR3 DNA: TGTGCCAGCAGCCGTAGGGACAGGGATAACAATGAGCAGTTCTTC

V gene: TRBV7-6
J gene: TRBJ2-1
CDR3 length: 14
clone size: few
D gene: TRBD2
CDR3 protein: CASSFGGGLGEQFF
CDR3 DNA: TGTGCCAGCAGCTTCGGGGGAGGGTTGGGTGAGCAGTTCTTC

V gene: TRBV6-6
J gene: TRBJ2-5
CDR3 length: 14
clone size: few
D gene: TRBD1
CDR3 protein: CASSWGTGGETQYF
CDR3 DNA: TGTGCCAGCAGTTGGGGGACAGGAGGGGAGACCCAGTACTTC

V gene: TRBV18
J gene: TRBJ2-1
CDR3 length: 13
clone size: -
D gene: -
CDR3 protein: CASSPTYGNEQFF
CDR3 DNA: TGTGCCAGCTCACCGACATACGGCAATGAGCAGTTCTTC

V gene: TRBV19
J gene: TRBJ2-7
CDR3 length: 14
clone size: few
D gene: -
CDR3 protein: CASSVDSRSYEQYF
CDR3 DNA: TGTGCCAGTAGTGTGGACAGTCGCTCCTACGAGCAGTACTTC

V gene: TRBV4-3
J gene: TRBJ2-2
CDR3 length: 16
clone size: -
D gene: -
CDR3 protein: CASSQFGGPNTGEPFF
CDR3 DNA: TGCGCCAGCAGCCAGTTCGGCGGGCCTAACACCGGGGAGCCGTTTTTT

V gene: TRBV11-2
J gene: TRBJ1-1
CDR3 length: 16
clone size: -
D gene: TRBD1
CDR3 protein: CASRQGQGARNTEAFF
CDR3 DNA: TGTGCCAGCAGACAGGGACAGGGGGCAAGGAACACTGAAGCTTTCTTT

V gene: TRBV6-5
J gene: TRBJ1-2
CDR3 length: 14
clone size: few
D gene: -
CDR3 protein: CASRGGAYNYGYTF
CDR3 DNA: TGTGCCAGTCGAGGGGGGGCCTATAACTATGGCTACACCTTC

V gene: TRBV9
J gene: TRBJ2-5
CDR3 length: 16
clone size: few
D gene: TRBD2
CDR3 protein: CASSVEGGGLQETQYF
CDR3 DNA: TGTGCCAGCAGCGTAGAGGGCGGGGGTCTCCAAGAGACCCAGTACTTC

V gene: TRBV11-2
J gene: TRBJ2-1
CDR3 length: 17
clone size: -
D gene: TRBD2
CDR3 protein: CASSPPLAGGPHNEQFF
CDR3 DNA: TGTGCCAGCAGCCCCCCACTAGCGGGGGGGCCCCACAATGAGCAGTTCTTC

V gene: TRBV7-2
J gene: TRBJ1-1
CDR3 length: 14
clone size: -
D gene: TRBD1
CDR3 protein: CASSLITGGTEAFF
CDR3 DNA: TGTGCCAGCAGCTTAATCACAGGGGGCACTGAAGCTTTCTTT

V gene: TRBV2
J gene: TRBJ1-1
CDR3 length: 15
clone size: few
D gene: -
CDR3 protein: CASTLETNLNTEAFF
CDR3 DNA: TGTGCCAGCACCCTAGAGACGAACCTGAACACTGAAGCTTTCTTT

V gene: TRBV5-4
J gene: TRBJ2-7
CDR3 length: 15
clone size: -
D gene: TRBD1
CDR3 protein: CASSPRQGTSYEQYF
CDR3 DNA: TGTGCCAGCAGCCCTAGACAGGGAACCTCCTACGAGCAGTACTTC

V gene: TRBV10-3
J gene: TRBJ1-2
CDR3 length: 15
clone size: -
D gene: -
CDR3 protein: CAISESAGVGYGYTF
CDR3 DNA: TGTGCCATCAGTGAGTCGGCAGGGGTGGGTTATGGCTACACCTTC

V gene: TRBV18
J gene: TRBJ1-3
CDR3 length: 16
clone size: -
D gene: TRBD1
CDR3 protein: CASSPSAGGSGNTIYF
CDR3 DNA: TGTGCCAGCTCACCCTCCGCAGGGGGCTCTGGAAACACCATATATTTT

V gene: TRBV4-2
J gene: TRBJ2-5
CDR3 length: 17
clone size: few
D gene: -
CDR3 protein: CASSQRGGGPPRETQYF
CDR3 DNA: TGTGCCAGCAGCCAACGAGGCGGGGGCCCTCCAAGAGAGACCCAGTACTTC

V gene: TRBV4-1
J gene: TRBJ1-1
CDR3 length: 17
clone size: few
D gene: TRBD1
CDR3 protein: CASSQDRRQGLNTEAFF
CDR3 DNA: TGCGCCAGCAGCCAAGATCGGCGACAGGGGTTAAACACTGAAGCTTTCTTT

V gene: TRBV7-9
J gene: TRBJ2-7
CDR3 length: 12
clone size: few
D gene: -
CDR3 protein: CASSFTAYEQYF
CDR3 DNA: TGTGCCAGCAGCTTTACAGCCTACGAGCAGTACTTC

V gene: TRBV7-3
J gene: TRBJ2-1
CDR3 length: 16
clone size: few
D gene: TRBD1
CDR3 protein: CASSLRARGLDNEQFF
CDR3 DNA: TGTGCCAGCAGCTTAAGGGCCAGGGGGCTGGACAATGAGCAGTTCTTC

V gene: TRBV11-2
J gene: TRBJ1-6
CDR3 length: 16
clone size: few
D gene: TRBD1
CDR3 protein: CASSSSGGAGNSPLHF
CDR3 DNA: TGTGCCAGCAGCTCGTCAGGGGGCGCTGGTAATTCACCCCTCCACTTT

V gene: TRBV6-5
J gene: TRBJ2-7
CDR3 length: 14
clone size: few
D gene: -
CDR3 protein: CASRTVQGAYEQYF
CDR3 DNA: TGTGCCAGCAGAACGGTGCAAGGGGCCTACGAGCAGTACTTC

V gene: TRBV28
J gene: TRBJ1-5
CDR3 length: 15
clone size: few
D gene: -
CDR3 protein: CASKFWRDSNKPQHF
CDR3 DNA: TGTGCCAGCAAATTCTGGAGAGATAGCAATAAGCCCCAGCATTTT